Described below is a single T cell receptor (beta chain) sequence and its context. Its antigen is not known. Germline CDR1 LNHDA, CDR2 SQIVND (reference sequence). CDR3 length equals 15 residues. Trimming removed 3 bases at V and 2 bases at J, with 14 bases between. This record belongs to a study of chemoradiotherapy in HPV16-positive cancers. Study information: Candidate HPV-specific T-cell clones and common TCR motifs came from functional assays in a couple of HPV16-positive patients. Study outcomes and limitations: Candidate HPV-specific clones and E7-related TCR motifs grew in tumor during treatment.

Profiling relied on immunoSEQ multiplex PCR, and the TCRdb table lists in-frame clones only, not all of them. This table has thousands of clones, about 84% appearing once. The specimen was taken from a patient who underwent chemoradiotherapy. The receptor's source is a human donor with HPV-associated anogenital cancer. The rearrangement uses TRBV19 and TRBJ2-7, with TRBD2 as a possible D gene (6 bases). DNA of the CDR3: TGTGCCAGTAGTATGGGACTCACTCGCGCCTACGAGCAGTACTTC. This translates into CASSMGLTRAYEQYF.